This T cell receptor beta chain was retrieved from a study of T cell repertoires in cytomegalovirus infection. Study-level background: Indications of both CMV infection and matching HLA type were provided by public TCR beta signatures.

Overall study results and limits: What dominated the ex vivo response were HLA-C-restricted CMV-specific TCR beta clonotypes.

TCRdb reanalysed the reads using MiXCR and keeps one entry per CDR3 protein. The sample holds about 140,000 distinct CDR3 sequences, roughly 6% seen once. In this sample, this clonotype turned up many times. Its target is unknown. Per the germline V gene, CDR1 is SGHTA and CDR2 is FQGNSA. The V gene lost 2 bases and the J gene lost 7 bases, with 12 bases spanning the gap. The CDR3 length is 14 residues. The chain carries TRBV7-2 and TRBJ2-4; TRBD2 might be the D (5 bases). Sequenced: PBMCs. The sequence was obtained from a human donor in good health (CMV status not recorded). Some clones in this sample may be carry-over from other donors' samples. The CDR3 DNA sequence: TGTGCCAGCAGCTTATTCGGCGGGCAGAACATTCAGTACTTC. As protein: CASSLFGGQNIQYF. The full variable domain, completed using reference TRBV7-2 and TRBJ2-4, is GAGVSQSPSNKVTEKGKDVELRCDPISGHTALYWYRQSLGQGLEFLIYFQGNSAPDKSGLPSDRFSAERTGGSVSTLTIQRTQQEDSAVYLCASSLFGGQNIQYFGAGTRLSVL.